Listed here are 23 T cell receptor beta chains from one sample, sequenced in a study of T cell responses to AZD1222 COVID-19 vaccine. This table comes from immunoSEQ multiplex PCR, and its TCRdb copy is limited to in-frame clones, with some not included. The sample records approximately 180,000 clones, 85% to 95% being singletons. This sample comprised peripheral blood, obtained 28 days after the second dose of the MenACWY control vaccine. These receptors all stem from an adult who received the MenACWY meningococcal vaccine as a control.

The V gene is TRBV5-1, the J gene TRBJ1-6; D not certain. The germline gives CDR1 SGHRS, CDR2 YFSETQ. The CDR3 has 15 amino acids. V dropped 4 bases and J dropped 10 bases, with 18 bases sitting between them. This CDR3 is CASSPLRASLSPLHF. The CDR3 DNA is TGCGCCAGCAGCCCGTTGAGGGCGAGTCTCTCACCCCTCCACTTT.

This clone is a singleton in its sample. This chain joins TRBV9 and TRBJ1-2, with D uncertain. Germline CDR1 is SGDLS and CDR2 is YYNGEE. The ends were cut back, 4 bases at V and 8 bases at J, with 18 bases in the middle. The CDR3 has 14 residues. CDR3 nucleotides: TGTGCCAGCAGCCTTGGGTCTACTACTGGGGGCTACACCTTC. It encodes CASSLGSTTGGYTF.

The DNA for the CDR3 is TGCGCCAGTCGACAGGGTTCCCTCACAGATACGCAGTATTTT. Amino acids: CASRQGSLTDTQYF. This chain links TRBV10-2 with TRBJ2-3, with TRBD1 identical over 7 bases. V was clipped by 9 bases and J by 2 bases; unmatched bases: 8. Germline values: CDR1 WSHSY, CDR2 SAAADI. There are 14 residues in the CDR3.

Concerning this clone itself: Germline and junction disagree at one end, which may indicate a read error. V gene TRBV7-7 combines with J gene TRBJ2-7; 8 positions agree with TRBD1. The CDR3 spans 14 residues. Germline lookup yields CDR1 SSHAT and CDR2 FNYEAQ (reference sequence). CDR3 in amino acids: CASSYGQGTFEQYF. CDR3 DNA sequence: TGTGCTAGCAGCTACGGACAGGGAACGTTCGAGCAGTACTTC.

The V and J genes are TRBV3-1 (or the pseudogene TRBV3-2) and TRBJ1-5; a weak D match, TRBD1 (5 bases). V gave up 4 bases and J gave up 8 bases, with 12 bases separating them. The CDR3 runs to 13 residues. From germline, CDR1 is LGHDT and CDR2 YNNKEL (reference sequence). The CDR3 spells CASSPFRGEPQHF. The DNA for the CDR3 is TGTGCCAGCAGCCCATTTCGGGGGGAGCCCCAGCATTTT.

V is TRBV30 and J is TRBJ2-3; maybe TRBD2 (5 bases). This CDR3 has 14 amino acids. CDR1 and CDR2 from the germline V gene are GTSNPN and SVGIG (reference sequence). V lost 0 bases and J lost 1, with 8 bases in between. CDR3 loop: CAWSVGSRTDTQYF. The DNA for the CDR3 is TGTGCCTGGAGTGTGGGGAGCCGCACAGATACGCAGTATTTT.

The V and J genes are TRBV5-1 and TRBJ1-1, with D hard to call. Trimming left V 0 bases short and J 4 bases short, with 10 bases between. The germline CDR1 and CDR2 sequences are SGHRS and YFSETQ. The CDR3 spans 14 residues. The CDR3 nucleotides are TGCGCCAGCAGCTTGGCCGTAGTTGGCACTGAAGCTTTCTTT. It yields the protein CASSLAVVGTEAFF.

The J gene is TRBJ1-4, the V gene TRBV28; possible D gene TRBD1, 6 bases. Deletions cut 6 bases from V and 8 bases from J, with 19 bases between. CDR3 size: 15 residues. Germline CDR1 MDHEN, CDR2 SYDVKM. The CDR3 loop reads CASRRGRGRQEKLFF. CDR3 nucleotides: TGTGCCAGCAGACGCGGACGGGGGCGTCAGGAAAAACTGTTTTTT.

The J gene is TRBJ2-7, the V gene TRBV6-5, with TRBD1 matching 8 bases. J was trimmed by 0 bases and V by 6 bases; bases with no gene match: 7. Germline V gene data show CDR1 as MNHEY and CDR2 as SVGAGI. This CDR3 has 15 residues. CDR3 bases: TGTGCCAGCAGGGCGGGACAGGAGTCCTCCTACGAGCAGTACTTC. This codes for CASRAGQESSYEQYF.

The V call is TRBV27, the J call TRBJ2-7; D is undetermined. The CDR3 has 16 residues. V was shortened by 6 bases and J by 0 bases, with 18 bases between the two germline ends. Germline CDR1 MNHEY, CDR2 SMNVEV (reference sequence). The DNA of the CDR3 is TGTGCCAGCAGAGCACCTTCTTGGACCGGCTCCTACGAGCAGTACTTC. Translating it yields CASRAPSWTGSYEQYF.

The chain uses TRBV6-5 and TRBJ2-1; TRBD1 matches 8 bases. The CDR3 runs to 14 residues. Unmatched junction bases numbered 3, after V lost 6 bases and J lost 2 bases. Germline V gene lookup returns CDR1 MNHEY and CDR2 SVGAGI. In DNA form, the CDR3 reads TGTGCCAGCAGCCTGGGACAGGCCTACAATGAGCAGTTCTTC. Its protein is CASSLGQAYNEQFF.

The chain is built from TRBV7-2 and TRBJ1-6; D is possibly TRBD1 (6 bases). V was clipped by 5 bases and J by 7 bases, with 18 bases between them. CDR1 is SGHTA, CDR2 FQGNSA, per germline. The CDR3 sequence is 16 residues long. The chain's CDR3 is CASSTQGQGGNSPLHF. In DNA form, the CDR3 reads TGTGCCAGCAGCACCCAGGGGCAGGGTGGCAATTCACCCCTCCACTTT. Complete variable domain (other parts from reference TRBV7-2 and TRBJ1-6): GAGVSQSPSNKVTEKGKDVELRCDPISGHTALYWYRQSLGQGLEFLIYFQGNSAPDKSGLPSDRFSAERTGGSVSTLTIQRTQQEDSAVYLCASSTQGQGGNSPLHFGNGTRLTVT.

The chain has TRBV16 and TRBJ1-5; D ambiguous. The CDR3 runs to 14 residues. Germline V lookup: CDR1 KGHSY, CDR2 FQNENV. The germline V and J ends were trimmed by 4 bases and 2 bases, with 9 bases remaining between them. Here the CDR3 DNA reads TGTGCCAGCAGCCGGGGTAGCGGCAATCAGCCCCAGCATTTT. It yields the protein CASSRGSGNQPQHF.

Here the CDR3 DNA reads TGTGCCATCAGTGACCGAGCGTACGAGCAGTACTTC. Amino acids: CAISDRAYEQYF. This chain joins TRBV10-3 and TRBJ2-7, with D unclear. Looked up from germline, CDR1 is ENHRY and CDR2 is SYGVKD. The V end was cut by 3 bases, the J end by 4 bases, with 7 bases between. The CDR3 spans 12 residues.

CDR3 residues: CASSFRGINQPQHF. CDR3 nucleotide sequence: TGTGCCAGCAGTTTTCGGGGAATCAATCAGCCCCAGCATTTT. The V call is TRBV28, the J call TRBJ1-5; D gene ambiguous. With 3 bases removed from V and 3 bases from J, the gap between germline ends came to 9 bases. The length of the CDR3 is 14 residues. Germline CDR1 reads MDHEN; CDR2 reads SYDVKM.

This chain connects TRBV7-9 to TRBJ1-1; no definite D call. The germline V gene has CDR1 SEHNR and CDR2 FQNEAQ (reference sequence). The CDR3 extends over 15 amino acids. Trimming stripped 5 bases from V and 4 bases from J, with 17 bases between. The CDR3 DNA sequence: TGTGCCAGCAGCCCTGCTGGGCTCCAAGGCACTGAAGCTTTCTTT. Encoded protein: CASSPAGLQGTEAFF. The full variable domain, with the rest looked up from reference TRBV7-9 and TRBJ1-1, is DTGVSQNPRHKITKRGQNVTFRCDPISEHNRLYWYRQTLGQGPEFLTYFQNEAQLEKSRLLSDRFSAERPKGSFSTLEIQRTEQGDSAMYLCASSPAGLQGTEAFFGQGTRLTVV.

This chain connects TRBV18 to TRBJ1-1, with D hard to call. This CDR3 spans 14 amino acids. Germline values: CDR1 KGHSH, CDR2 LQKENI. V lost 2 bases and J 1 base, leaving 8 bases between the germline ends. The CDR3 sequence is CASSPTIGNTEAFF. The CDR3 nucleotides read TGTGCCAGCTCACCAACTATAGGGAACACTGAAGCTTTCTTT.

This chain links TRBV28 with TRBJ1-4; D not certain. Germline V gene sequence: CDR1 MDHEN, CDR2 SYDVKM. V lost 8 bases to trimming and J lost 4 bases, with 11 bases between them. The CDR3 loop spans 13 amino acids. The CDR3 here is CASYQAVNEKLFF. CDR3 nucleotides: TGTGCCAGCTATCAGGCGGTTAATGAAAAACTGTTTTTT. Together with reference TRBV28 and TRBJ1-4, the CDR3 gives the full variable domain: DVKVTQSSRYLVKRTGEKVFLECVQDMDHENMFWYRQDPGLGLRLIYFSYDVKMKEKGDIPEGYSVSREKKERFSLILESASTNQTSMYLCASYQAVNEKLFFGSGTQLSVL.

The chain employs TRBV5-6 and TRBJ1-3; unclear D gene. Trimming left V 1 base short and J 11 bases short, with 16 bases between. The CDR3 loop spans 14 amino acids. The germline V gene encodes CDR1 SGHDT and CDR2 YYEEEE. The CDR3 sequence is CASSLKGADRSIYF. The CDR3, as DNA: TGTGCCAGCAGCTTGAAGGGAGCGGATCGGTCCATATATTTT.

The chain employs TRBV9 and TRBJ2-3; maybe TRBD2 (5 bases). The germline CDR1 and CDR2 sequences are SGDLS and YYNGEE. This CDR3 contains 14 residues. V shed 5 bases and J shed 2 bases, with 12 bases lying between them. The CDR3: CASSRAGNTDTQYF. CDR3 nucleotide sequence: TGTGCCAGCAGTAGGGCGGGCAACACAGATACGCAGTATTTT. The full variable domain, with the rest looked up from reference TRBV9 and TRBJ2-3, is DSGVTQTPKHLITATGQRVTLRCSPRSGDLSVYWYQQSLDQGLQFLIQYYNGEERAKGNILERFSAQQFPDLHSELNLSSLELGDSALYFCASSRAGNTDTQYFGPGTRLTVL.

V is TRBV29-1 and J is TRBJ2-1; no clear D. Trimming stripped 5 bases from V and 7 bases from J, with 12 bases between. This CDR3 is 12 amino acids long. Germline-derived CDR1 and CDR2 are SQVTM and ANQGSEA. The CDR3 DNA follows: TGCAGCGTTCTACTGGGTGGTAATGAGCAGTTCTTC. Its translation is CSVLLGGNEQFF.

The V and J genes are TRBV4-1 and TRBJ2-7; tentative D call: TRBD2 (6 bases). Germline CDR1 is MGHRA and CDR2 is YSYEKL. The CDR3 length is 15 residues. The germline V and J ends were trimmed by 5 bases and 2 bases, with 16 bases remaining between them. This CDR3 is CASSKGRTGTYEQYF. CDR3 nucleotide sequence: TGCGCCAGCAGCAAAGGGAGGACGGGGACCTACGAGCAGTACTTC.

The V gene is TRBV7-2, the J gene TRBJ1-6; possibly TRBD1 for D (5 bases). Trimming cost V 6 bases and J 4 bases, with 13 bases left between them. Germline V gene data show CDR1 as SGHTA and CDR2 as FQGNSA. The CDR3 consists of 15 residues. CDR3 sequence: CASSRPGRYNSPLHF. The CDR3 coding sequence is TGTGCCAGCAGTCGACCGGGACGATATAATTCACCCCTCCACTTT.